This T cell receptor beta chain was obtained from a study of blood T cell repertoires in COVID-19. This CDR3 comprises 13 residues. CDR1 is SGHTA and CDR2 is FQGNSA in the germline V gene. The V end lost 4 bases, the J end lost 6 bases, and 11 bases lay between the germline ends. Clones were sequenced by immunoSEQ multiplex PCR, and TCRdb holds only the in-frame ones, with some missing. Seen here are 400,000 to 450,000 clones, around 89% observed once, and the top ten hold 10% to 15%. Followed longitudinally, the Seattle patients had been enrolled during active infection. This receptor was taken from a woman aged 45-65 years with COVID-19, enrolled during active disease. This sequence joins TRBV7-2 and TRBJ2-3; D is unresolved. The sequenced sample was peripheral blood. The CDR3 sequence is CASSSPWSDTQYF. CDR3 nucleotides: TGTGCCAGCAGCTCCCCCTGGAGCGATACGCAGTATTTT.